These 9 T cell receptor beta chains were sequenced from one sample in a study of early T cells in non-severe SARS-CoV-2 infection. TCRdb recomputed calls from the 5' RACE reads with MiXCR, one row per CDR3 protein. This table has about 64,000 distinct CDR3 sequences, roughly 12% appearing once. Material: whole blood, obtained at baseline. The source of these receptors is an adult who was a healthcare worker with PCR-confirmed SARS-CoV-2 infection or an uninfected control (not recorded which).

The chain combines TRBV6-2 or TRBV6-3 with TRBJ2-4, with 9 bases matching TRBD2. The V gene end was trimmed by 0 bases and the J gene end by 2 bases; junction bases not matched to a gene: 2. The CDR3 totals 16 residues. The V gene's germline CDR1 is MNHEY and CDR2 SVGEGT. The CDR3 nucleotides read TGTGCCAGCAGTTACTCTCTAGCGGGGTCCAAAAACATTCAGTACTTC. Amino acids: CASSYSLAGSKNIQYF.

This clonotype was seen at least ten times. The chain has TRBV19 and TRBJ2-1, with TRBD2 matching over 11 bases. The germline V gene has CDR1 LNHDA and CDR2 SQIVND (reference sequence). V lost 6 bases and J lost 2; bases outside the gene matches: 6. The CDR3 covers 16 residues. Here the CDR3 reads CASRDSGRAPYNEQFF. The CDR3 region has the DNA TGTGCCAGTAGAGATAGCGGGAGGGCCCCCTACAATGAGCAGTTCTTC.

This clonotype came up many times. Here the CDR3 reads CASSSTRGLEEQYF. In nucleotides, the CDR3 is TGTGCCAGCAGCTCAACCAGGGGGCTGGAAGAGCAGTACTTC. This chain links TRBV7-9 with TRBJ2-7, with 8 bases matching TRBD1. The CDR3 has 14 amino acids. Germline V lookup: CDR1 SEHNR, CDR2 FQNEAQ (reference sequence). With V trimmed by 4 bases and J by 7 bases, 9 bases remained unmatched. Full variable domain (outside the CDR3, taken from reference TRBV7-9 and TRBJ2-7): DTGVSQNPRHKITKRGQNVTFRCDPISEHNRLYWYRQTLGQGPEFLTYFQNEAQLEKSRLLSDRFSAERPKGSFSTLEIQRTEQGDSAMYLCASSSTRGLEEQYFGPGTRLTVT.

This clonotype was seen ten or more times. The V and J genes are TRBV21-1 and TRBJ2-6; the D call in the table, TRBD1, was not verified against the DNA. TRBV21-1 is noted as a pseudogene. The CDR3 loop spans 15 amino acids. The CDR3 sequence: CARTVCGGGANVLTF. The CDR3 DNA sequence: TGTGCCCGGACAGTTTGCGGAGGAGGGGCCAACGTCCTGACTTTC.

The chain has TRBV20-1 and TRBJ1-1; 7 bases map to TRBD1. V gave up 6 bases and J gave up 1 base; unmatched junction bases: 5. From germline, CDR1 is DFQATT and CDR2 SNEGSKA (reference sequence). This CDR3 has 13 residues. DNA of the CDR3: TGCAGTGCCCCGGACAGGAGGAACACTGAAGCTTTCTTT. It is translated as CSAPDRRNTEAFF.

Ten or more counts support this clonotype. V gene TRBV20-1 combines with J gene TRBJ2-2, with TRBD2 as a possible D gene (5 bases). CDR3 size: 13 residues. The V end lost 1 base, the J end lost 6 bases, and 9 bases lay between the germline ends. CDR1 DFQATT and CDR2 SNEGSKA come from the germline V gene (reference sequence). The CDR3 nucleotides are TGCAGTGCTAGAGTAAGGACTCCCGGGGAGCTGTTTTTT. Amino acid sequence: CSARVRTPGELFF.

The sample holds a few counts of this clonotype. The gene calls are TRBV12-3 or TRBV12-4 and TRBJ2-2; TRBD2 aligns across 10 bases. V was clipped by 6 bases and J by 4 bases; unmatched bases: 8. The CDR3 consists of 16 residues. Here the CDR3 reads CASRDLAGDPTGELFF. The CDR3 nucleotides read TGTGCCAGCAGGGATCTAGCGGGGGATCCCACCGGGGAGCTGTTTTTT.

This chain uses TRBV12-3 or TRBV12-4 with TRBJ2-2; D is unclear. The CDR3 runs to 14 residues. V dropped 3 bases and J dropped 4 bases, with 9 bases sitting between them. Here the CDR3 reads CASSFSTFTGELFF. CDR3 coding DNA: TGTGCCAGCAGTTTCTCGACTTTCACCGGGGAGCTGTTTTTT.

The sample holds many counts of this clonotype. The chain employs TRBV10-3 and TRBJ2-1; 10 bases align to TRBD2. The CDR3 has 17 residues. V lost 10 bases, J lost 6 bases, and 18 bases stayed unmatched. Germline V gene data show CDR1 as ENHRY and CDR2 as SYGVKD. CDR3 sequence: CATKAPPSGREFNEQFF. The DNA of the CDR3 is TGTGCCACTAAGGCACCTCCCAGCGGGAGGGAATTCAATGAGCAGTTCTTC.